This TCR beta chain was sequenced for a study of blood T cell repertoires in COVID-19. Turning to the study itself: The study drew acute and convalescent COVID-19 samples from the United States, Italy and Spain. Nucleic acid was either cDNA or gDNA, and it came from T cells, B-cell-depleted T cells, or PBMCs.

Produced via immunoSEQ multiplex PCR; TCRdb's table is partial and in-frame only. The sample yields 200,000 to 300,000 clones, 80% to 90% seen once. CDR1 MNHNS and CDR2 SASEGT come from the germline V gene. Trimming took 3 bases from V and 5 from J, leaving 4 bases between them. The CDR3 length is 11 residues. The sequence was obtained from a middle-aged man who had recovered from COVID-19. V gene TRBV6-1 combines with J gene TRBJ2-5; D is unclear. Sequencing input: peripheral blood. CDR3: CASSDLETQYF. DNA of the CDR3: TGTGCCAGCAGTGACCTCGAGACCCAGTACTTC.